This passage covers 10 T cell receptor beta chains from one sample sequenced in a study of T cell clonotyping in hematopoietic cell transplantation. Generated by immunoSEQ multiplex PCR, the TCRdb table keeps only in-frame clones and is missing some. The sample holds 15,000 or so clones, around 98% seen once. This specimen was peripheral blood mononuclear cells, taken 30 days after allogeneic stem cell transplant. The receptors shown here come from a female patient in her fifties who had an allogeneic stem cell transplant from an unrelated donor, so T cells may come from the graft donor. Some clones in this sample may be carry-over from other donors' samples.

This sequence joins TRBV19 and TRBJ2-1; possible D gene TRBD1, 6 bases. The V gene's germline CDR1 is LNHDA and CDR2 SQIVND (reference sequence). The length of the CDR3 is 13 residues. Trimming took off 3 bases at V and 12 bases at J, with 15 bases between the two ends. CDR3 sequence: CASSITGSTGQFF. The CDR3 DNA reads TGTGCCAGTAGTATCACAGGGTCCACCGGGCAGTTCTTC.

The chain carries TRBV30 and TRBJ1-6; D is undetermined. The CDR3 runs 12 residues. Trimming shortened V by 3 bases and J by 7 bases, and 7 bases separated the two germline ends. The germline V gene has CDR1 GTSNPN and CDR2 SVGIG (reference sequence). In DNA form, the CDR3 reads TGTGCCTGGAGGAACCCCAATTCACCCCTCCACTTT. This gives the protein CAWRNPNSPLHF. The complete variable domain, with remaining parts taken from reference TRBV30 and TRBJ1-6, reads SQTIHQWPATLVQPVGSPLSLECTVEGTSNPNLYWYRQAAGRGLQLLFYSVGIGQISSEVPQNLSASRPQDRQFILSSKKLLLSDSGFYLCAWRNPNSPLHFGNGTRLTVT.

J is TRBJ2-7 and V is TRBV19, with 7 bases fitting TRBD1. Germline trimming cut 5 bases from V and 5 bases from J; bases unmatched to any gene: 6. CDR1 LNHDA and CDR2 SQIVND come from the germline V gene (reference sequence). CDR3 length equals 13 residues. The CDR3 coding sequence is TGTGCCAGTAGTTCCGACAGGGAACACGAGCAGTACTTC. Translating gives CASSSDREHEQYF.

This chain links TRBV9 with TRBJ2-7, with 7 nucleotides matching TRBD1. Germline V gene lookup returns CDR1 SGDLS and CDR2 YYNGEE. The CDR3 contains 14 residues. The ends lost 7 bases at V and 6 bases at J; junction bases unmatched: 13. CDR3 in amino acids: CASSVRTGSPEQYF. The CDR3 nucleotides read TGTGCCAGCTCCGTTAGGACAGGATCTCCCGAGCAGTACTTC.

V is TRBV20-1 and J is TRBJ1-1; no clear D. CDR1 is DFQATT, CDR2 SNEGSKA, per germline (reference sequence). The CDR3 is 11 residues long. V lost 6 bases, J lost 11 bases, and 16 bases lay in between. CDR3 bases: TGCAGTGCGATCCACCTAAGTGGGGCTTTCTTT. As protein: CSAIHLSGAFF.

The rearrangement links TRBV25-1 to TRBJ2-3; TRBD2 matches 11 bases. Trimming removed 1 base from V and 4 bases from J; junction bases left unmatched: 4. CDR1 is MGHDK, CDR2 SYGVNS, per germline. CDR3 length: 16 residues. This CDR3 reads CASSEWVAGGSDTQYF. Here the CDR3 DNA reads TGTGCCAGCAGTGAATGGGTAGCGGGGGGGTCAGATACGCAGTATTTT.

The chain uses TRBV19 and TRBJ2-3; TRBD1 aligns across 7 bases. The germline V gene encodes CDR1 LNHDA and CDR2 SQIVND (reference sequence). V lost 5 bases, J lost 3 bases, and 8 bases stayed unmatched. The CDR3 totals 15 residues. CDR3 region: CASSFRGTETDTQYF. The CDR3 DNA is TGTGCCAGTAGTTTCAGAGGGACAGAAACAGATACGCAGTATTTT.

The genes are TRBV6-6 and TRBJ1-2; 11 bases are shared with TRBD1. The CDR3 totals 15 residues. The germline CDR1 and CDR2 sequences are MNHNY and SVGAGI (reference sequence). J lost 4 bases, V lost 6 bases, and 7 bases had no gene match. This CDR3 reads CASRSGQGESYGYTF. The CDR3 nucleotides are TGTGCCAGCAGATCGGGACAGGGGGAGAGCTATGGCTACACCTTC.

The rearrangement links TRBV4-1 to TRBJ2-7; TRBD1 matches at 7 bases. V lost 0 bases and J lost 5; bases outside the gene matches: 7. CDR3 length equals 15 residues. Looked up from germline, CDR1 is MGHRA and CDR2 is YSYEKL. CDR3 coding DNA: TGCGCCAGCAGCCAAGATCCGGGACAGTGGAACGAGCAGTACTTC. It encodes CASSQDPGQWNEQYF.

J is TRBJ1-1 and V is TRBV7-6, with D uncertain. V shed 0 bases and J shed 2 bases, with 7 bases lying between them. The CDR3 runs to 14 residues. CDR1 and CDR2 (germline): SGHVS, FNYEAQ. CDR3 sequence reads: CASSLAASNTEAFF. CDR3 DNA: TGTGCCAGCAGCTTAGCAGCAAGCAACACTGAAGCTTTCTTT.